This TCR beta chain is drawn from a study of T cells after yellow fever vaccination. Overall study context: Preparing low-cell-number fractions relied on SMART-Seq v4 Ultra Low Input.

Comment on this clonotype: The target antigen is unknown.

UMIs were added to TCR cDNA along with a universal primer site when it was made by 5'RACE template switching. TCRdb ran MiXCR on the 5' RACE reads and lists one entry per CDR3 protein. The data hold about 580,000 distinct CDR3 sequences, with around 17% observed a single time. Broader study findings: Contaminating bulk clonotypes could be abundant in FACS-sorted repertoires. Post-booster samples contained most primary-vaccination clones (around 95% CD4, around 88% CD8).

Germline lookup yields CDR1 SNHLY and CDR2 FYNNEI. V was clipped by 6 bases and J by 9 bases; unmatched bases: 6. This CDR3 comprises 13 residues. The rearrangement links TRBV2 to TRBJ2-1, with TRBD1 matching 9 bases. The sequences come from PBMCs, collected around 5 days after the first yellow fever vaccination. The source is a man in his late teens or twenties who received the YFV17D yellow fever vaccine. CDR3 protein: CASSLQGAFEQFF. The CDR3 DNA reads TGTGCCAGCAGCCTACAGGGGGCATTTGAGCAGTTCTTC.